The following is a TCR beta chain sequence with its context. This entry is derived from a study of blood T cells in healthy people across ages. A second PCR of about 7 to 11 cycles used a sample-barcoded 5' primer and a J-beta primer mix. TCRdb reprocessed the 5' RACE reads via MiXCR and lists one record per CDR3 protein. Altogether roughly 680,000 distinct CDR3 sequences are present, more than 20% being singletons, with the ten largest covering approximately 3.7%. The germline gives CDR1 SQVTM, CDR2 ANQGSEA. V trimming: 7 bases; J trimming: 5 bases; junction bases outside the gene matches: 7. The CDR3 is made up of 14 amino acids.

The sequence derives from a man between 65 and 79 years old in good health. Sequenced input: blood. The chain uses TRBV29-1 and TRBJ2-2; 10 nucleotides match TRBD1. DNA of the CDR3: TGCAGCGCAAAGGGACAGGGGAAGACCGGGGAGCTGTTTTTT. Residues: CSAKGQGKTGELFF.